These 15 T cell receptor beta chains originate from one sample sequenced in a study of cytomegalovirus exposure and HLA in healthy donors. The repertoire was sequenced with immunoSEQ multiplex PCR; TCRdb's copy has only in-frame clones and lacks some. This table holds 150,000 to 200,000 clones, about 82% found once. Sequencing used PBMCs. These receptors all come from a young woman in good health and CMV-seronegative.

The chain employs TRBV18 and TRBJ2-7, with a tentative D call TRBD1 (6 bases). The length of the CDR3 is 14 residues. V was cut by 0 bases and J by 6 bases, with 12 bases left in between. Germline V gene sequence: CDR1 KGHSH, CDR2 LQKENI. The CDR3: CASSPPAGVGEQYF. CDR3 bases: TGTGCCAGCTCACCACCGGCAGGGGTAGGCGAGCAGTACTTC.

The chain is built from TRBV6-1 and TRBJ2-5, with D possibly TRBD1 on 5 matching bases. Trimming pared 3 bases from V and 2 bases from J, leaving 7 bases between. CDR3 length equals 13 residues. CDR1 and CDR2 from the germline V gene are MNHNS and SASEGT. This CDR3 reads CASSEAGQETQYF. For the CDR3, the DNA is TGTGCCAGCAGTGAGGCAGGGCAAGAGACCCAGTACTTC.

This rearrangement joins TRBV5-6 to TRBJ1-2; maybe TRBD1 (6 bases). The length of the CDR3 is 15 residues. CDR1 is SGHDT and CDR2 is YYEEEE in the germline V gene. Trimming pared 2 bases from V and 5 bases from J, leaving 16 bases between. CDR3 protein: CASSLGQSPIYGYTF. DNA for the CDR3: TGTGCCAGCAGCTTAGGACAGAGCCCAATATATGGCTACACCTTC.

The rearrangement uses TRBV7-2 and TRBJ1-5, with D perhaps matching TRBD1 (5 bases). Trimming cost V 3 bases and J 1 base, with 10 bases left between them. The CDR3 contains 15 residues. CDR1 and CDR2 (germline): SGHTA, FQGNSA. This chain's CDR3 is CASSLGGPSNQPQHF. Here the CDR3 DNA reads TGTGCCAGCAGCTTGGGGGGACCGAGCAATCAGCCCCAGCATTTT. The full variable domain, with the rest looked up from reference TRBV7-2 and TRBJ1-5, is GAGVSQSPSNKVTEKGKDVELRCDPISGHTALYWYRQSLGQGLEFLIYFQGNSAPDKSGLPSDRFSAERTGGSVSTLTIQRTQQEDSAVYLCASSLGGPSNQPQHFGDGTRLSIL.

The rearrangement uses TRBV5-8 and TRBJ1-1, with 7 positions matching TRBD1. Per germline, CDR1 SGHTS and CDR2 YDEGEE. The CDR3 has 17 residues. V trimming: 5 bases; J trimming: 0 bases; junction bases outside the gene matches: 13. As DNA, the CDR3 is TGTGCCAGCAGATATCTACAGGGGATAAACCTGAACACTGAAGCTTTCTTT. As protein: CASRYLQGINLNTEAFF.

About this clone itself: The sample has other DNA sequences that encode this CDR3 too. The chain's CDR3 is CASSDRTGYQPQHF. The CDR3 bases are TGTGCCAGCAGTGACAGGACAGGGTATCAGCCCCAGCATTTT. V usage is TRBV2 and J usage is TRBJ1-5; 8 nucleotides agree with TRBD1. The CDR3 has 14 residues. From germline, CDR1 is SNHLY and CDR2 FYNNEI. V was clipped by 3 bases and J by 5 bases; unmatched bases: 3.

This sequence joins TRBV4-1 and TRBJ2-2, with 7 nucleotides matching TRBD2. The V gene end was trimmed by 4 bases and the J gene end by 4 bases; junction bases not matched to a gene: 9. The CDR3 has 16 residues. Germline lookup yields CDR1 MGHRA and CDR2 YSYEKL. In nucleotides, the CDR3 is TGCGCCAGCAGCCTAGTGGCGGGAGTCATCACCGGGGAGCTGTTTTTT. It yields the protein CASSLVAGVITGELFF.

This chain uses TRBV19 with TRBJ1-6; TRBD1 aligns across 7 bases. This CDR3 comprises 16 residues. From germline, CDR1 is LNHDA and CDR2 SQIVND (reference sequence). Losses at the gene ends were 3 bases for V and 7 bases for J; bases not matched to a gene: 9. The CDR3 bases are TGTGCCAGTAGTATGATAGGGGGCCGAGGGAATTCACCCCTCCACTTT. It specifies CASSMIGGRGNSPLHF.

The chain couples TRBV2 to TRBJ2-2, with TRBD2 matching 14 bases. V shed 5 bases, J shed 4 bases, and the junction held 9 bases outside the gene matches. The CDR3 runs 18 residues. Germline V gives CDR1 SNHLY, CDR2 FYNNEI. CDR3 loop: CASSPRLAGGPGTGELFF. CDR3 nucleotide sequence: TGTGCCAGCAGTCCACGACTAGCGGGAGGGCCTGGCACCGGGGAGCTGTTTTTT.

The genes are TRBV18 and TRBJ1-2, with TRBD1 matching 11 bases. The CDR3 has 16 residues. V lost 3 bases, J lost 4 bases, and 7 bases stayed unmatched. The germline V gene has CDR1 KGHSH and CDR2 LQKENI. CDR3 protein: CASSPVRGQGGYGYTF. Written as DNA, the CDR3 is TGTGCCAGCTCACCGGTCAGGGGACAGGGGGGCTATGGCTACACCTTC.

The rearrangement joins TRBV28 to TRBJ2-3; 10 bases match TRBD2. The CDR3 is made up of 16 amino acids. Germline CDR1 MDHEN, CDR2 SYDVKM. J lost 7 bases, V lost 5 bases, and 12 bases had no gene match. The CDR3 is CASSQLPSTSGNTQYF. CDR3 nucleotides: TGTGCCAGCAGTCAACTACCATCAACTAGCGGGAATACGCAGTATTTT.

This chain joins TRBV19 and TRBJ1-2; 7 bases match TRBD1. Germline loops: CDR1 LNHDA, CDR2 SQIVND (reference sequence). The length of the CDR3 is 15 residues. Trimming cost V 3 bases and J 4 bases; bases outside gene matches: 8. The CDR3 region has the DNA TGTGCCAGTAGTATGGGGACAGAATACAGCTATGGCTACACCTTC. Its translation is CASSMGTEYSYGYTF.

This chain uses TRBV5-1 with TRBJ1-1, with D unresolved. The CDR3 is made up of 15 amino acids. CDR1 is SGHRS, CDR2 YFSETQ, per germline. Trimming removed 0 bases at V and 1 base at J, with 10 bases between. The CDR3 DNA follows: TGCGCCAGCAGCTTGGTATCAGGATCGAACACTGAAGCTTTCTTT. Translating it yields CASSLVSGSNTEAFF.

This sequence joins TRBV11-2 and TRBJ2-5; 9 bases map to TRBD2. Germline values: CDR1 SGHAT, CDR2 FQNNGV. CDR3 length: 16 residues. With 5 bases clipped from V and 4 bases from J, the junction kept 11 bases outside the gene matches. The CDR3 is CASSQGERGAVETQYF. DNA for the CDR3: TGTGCCAGCAGCCAAGGAGAGCGGGGGGCGGTAGAGACCCAGTACTTC.

J is TRBJ2-7 and V is TRBV11-2; no reliable D call. CDR1 and CDR2 (germline): SGHAT, FQNNGV. This CDR3 contains 14 residues. Trimming took off 1 base at V and 3 bases at J, with 10 bases between the two ends. DNA of the CDR3: TGTGCCAGCAGCTTAGGACACCTTAGCTACGAGCAGTACTTC. This sequence encodes CASSLGHLSYEQYF.